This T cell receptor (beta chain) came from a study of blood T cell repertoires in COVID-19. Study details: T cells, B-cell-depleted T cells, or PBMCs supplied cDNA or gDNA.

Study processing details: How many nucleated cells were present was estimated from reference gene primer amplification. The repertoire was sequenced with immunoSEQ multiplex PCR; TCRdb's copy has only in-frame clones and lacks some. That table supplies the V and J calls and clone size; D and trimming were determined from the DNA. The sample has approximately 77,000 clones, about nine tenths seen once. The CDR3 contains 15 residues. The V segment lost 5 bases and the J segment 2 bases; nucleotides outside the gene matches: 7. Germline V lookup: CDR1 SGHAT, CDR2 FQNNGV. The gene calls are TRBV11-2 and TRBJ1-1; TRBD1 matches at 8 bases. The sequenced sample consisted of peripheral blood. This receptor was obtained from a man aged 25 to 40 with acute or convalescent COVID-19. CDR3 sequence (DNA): TGTGCCAGCAGCAGGACGACAGGGGTAAACACTGAAGCTTTCTTT. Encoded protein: CASSRTTGVNTEAFF. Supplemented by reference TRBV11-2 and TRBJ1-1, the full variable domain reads EAGVAQSPRYKIIEKRQSVAFWCNPISGHATLYWYQQILGQGPKLLIQFQNNGVVDDSQLPKDRFSAERLKGVDSTLKIQPAKLEDSAVYLCASSRTTGVNTEAFFGQGTRLTVV.